Given below is one T cell receptor beta chain in context. Original handling: Using reference gene primer amplification, nucleated cell counts were estimated. Sequencing was performed with immunoSEQ multiplex PCR; in TCRdb, only in-frame clones are kept and a portion is missing. That table is the source of V, J and clone size, and D and trimming were worked out from the DNA. The table lists over 200,000 clones, 70% to 90% of them singletons. This sample is drawn from a study of blood T cell repertoires in COVID-19. The CDR3 length is 14 residues. Trimming pared 0 bases from V and 1 base from J, leaving 6 bases between. Germline V gene data show CDR1 as MNHEY and CDR2 as SVGEGT.

This TCR came from a woman aged 70-85 years with active or convalescent COVID-19. V gene TRBV6-2 or TRBV6-3 combines with J gene TRBJ2-5; unclear D gene. Sequenced sample: peripheral blood. DNA of the CDR3: TGTGCCAGCAGTTACTCGCTAGTCCAAGAGACCCAGTACTTC. Residues: CASSYSLVQETQYF.